This T cell receptor beta chain was identified in a study of graft-versus-host responses after intestinal transplantation. Across the study: Every one of the recipients received anti-thymocyte globulin induction and afterwards took tacrolimus and steroids for approximately 3 years. Overall study findings and caveats: The study found high graft-versus-host to host-versus-graft clonal ratios in allografts of patients with graft-donor T cell macrochimerism.

CDR1 and CDR2 from the germline V gene are LNHDA and SQIVND (reference sequence). The CDR3 contains 13 residues. V lost 9 bases, J lost 3 bases, and 4 bases stayed unmatched. The table came from immunoSEQ multiplex PCR; TCRdb's copy has only in-frame clones and leaves some out. The data hold 20,000 to 25,000 clones, with approximately 95% observed a single time. A word on this clone: As yet, its antigen is unknown.

This chain links TRBV19 with TRBJ1-1; TRBD1 matches at 10 bases. This sequence originates from a human patient who received an intestinal transplant, so some T cells may come from the graft donor. Sequencing was performed on PBMCs, taken 156 days after intestinal transplant. The CDR3 region is CASRDRGDTEAFF. CDR3 nucleotide sequence: TGTGCCAGCCGGGACAGGGGAGACACTGAAGCTTTCTTT. The complete variable domain, with remaining parts taken from reference TRBV19 and TRBJ1-1, reads DGGITQSPKYLFRKEGQNVTLSCEQNLNHDAMYWYRQDPGQGLRLIYYSQIVNDFQKGDIAEGYSVSREKKESFPLTVTSAQKNPTAFYLCASRDRGDTEAFFGQGTRLTVV.